The 8 T cell receptor beta chains below come from one sample, sequenced in a study of blood T cell repertoires in COVID-19. Only in-frame clones appear in the TCRdb table, and some are missing; sequencing was by immunoSEQ multiplex PCR. The sample yields over 15,000 clones, approximately 86% seen once. Material for sequencing was peripheral blood. All receptors come from a man aged 65-85 years with acute or convalescent COVID-19.

The V and J genes are TRBV5-1 and TRBJ1-2; weak D call: TRBD1 (6 bases). Germline CDR1 SGHRS, CDR2 YFSETQ. Trimming removed 4 bases from V and 5 bases from J, with 12 bases in between. The CDR3 extends over 13 amino acids. CDR3 sequence: CASSAGEDYGYTF. CDR3 DNA sequence: TGCGCCAGCAGCGCAGGGGAAGATTATGGCTACACCTTC.

V is TRBV28 and J is TRBJ1-4; TRBD1 aligns across 10 bases. Per the germline V gene, CDR1 is MDHEN and CDR2 is SYDVKM. The CDR3 contains 15 residues. Trimming took 4 bases from V and 6 from J; bases not matched to a gene: 5. CDR3 sequence (DNA): TGTGCCAGCAGTTCTACCGGGACAGGGGATGAAAAACTGTTTTTT. The encoded protein is CASSSTGTGDEKLFF.

The chain joins TRBV7-3 to TRBJ1-1; no definite D call. Trimming cost V 5 bases and J 0 bases, with 13 bases left between them. Germline lookup yields CDR1 SGHTA and CDR2 FQGTGA. This CDR3 region has 15 residues. This CDR3 reads CASSRNDGMNTEAFF. CDR3 sequence (DNA): TGTGCCAGCAGCCGAAACGACGGGATGAACACTGAAGCTTTCTTT.

The chain joins TRBV11-2 to TRBJ2-7; 8 bases are a match to TRBD2. The CDR3 is 16 amino acids. J was trimmed by 1 base and V by 5 bases; bases with no gene match: 10. Germline CDR1 SGHAT, CDR2 FQNNGV. The DNA for the CDR3 is TGTGCCAGCAGCCCACTGCGGGGGGCGCGATCCTACGAGCAGTACTTC. The encoded protein is CASSPLRGARSYEQYF.

The chain links TRBV27 to TRBJ2-1; 7 nucleotides align to TRBD2. The CDR3 totals 15 residues. CDR1 and CDR2 from the germline V gene are MNHEY and SMNVEV (reference sequence). Germline trimming cut 5 bases from V and 0 bases from J; bases unmatched to any gene: 4. The CDR3 DNA reads as TGTGCCAGCAGTCCCGGGAGGAGCTCCTACAATGAGCAGTTCTTC. Its protein is CASSPGRSSYNEQFF.

V usage is TRBV7-2 and J usage is TRBJ2-7; D may be TRBD1 (6 bases). Trimming stripped 5 bases from V and 0 bases from J, with 11 bases between. The CDR3 consists of 14 residues. CDR1 SGHTA and CDR2 FQGNSA come from the germline V gene. CDR3: CASSPPGHSYEQYF. The CDR3 DNA reads TGTGCCAGCAGCCCCCCGGGACACTCCTACGAGCAGTACTTC.

This chain joins TRBV19 and TRBJ2-2, with a possible D match to TRBD1 (5 bases). V lost 2 bases, J lost 1 base, and 17 bases lay in between. This CDR3 has 18 residues. Germline V gene sequence: CDR1 LNHDA, CDR2 SQIVND (reference sequence). CDR3 protein: CASSIKTGSSVNTGELFF. CDR3 sequence (DNA): TGTGCCAGTAGTATAAAAACAGGTTCGAGTGTGAACACCGGGGAGCTGTTTTTT.

This clone was counted a single time. The chain combines TRBV5-4 with TRBJ1-4, with D maybe TRBD1 (5 bases). Germline CDR1 is SGHNT and CDR2 is YYREEE (reference sequence). Trimming pared 2 bases from V and 8 bases from J, leaving 13 bases between. This CDR3 comprises 14 residues. The CDR3, as DNA: TGTGCCAGCAGCTTCCAGGGTGTTGAAGAAAAACTGTTTTTT. Residues: CASSFQGVEEKLFF.